This T cell receptor beta chain was found in a study of blood T cell repertoires in COVID-19. Overall study: Spain, Italy and the United States supplied samples that represented acute and convalescent COVID-19. T cells, B-cell-depleted T cells, or PBMCs provided the cDNA or gDNA that served as material.

Trimming removed 0 bases at V and 4 bases at J, with 10 bases between. This CDR3 contains 15 residues. Looked up from germline, CDR1 is SGHRS and CDR2 is YFSETQ. In the original analysis: Nucleated cell counts were estimated from reference gene primer amplification. Profiling relied on immunoSEQ multiplex PCR, and the TCRdb table lists in-frame clones only, not all of them. V and J calls and clone size come straight from that table; D and trimming were deduced from the DNA. This sample has some 210,000 clones; approximately 84% occur once, and the top ten carry roughly 4.6%. The sequenced sample was peripheral blood. This sequence joins TRBV5-1 and TRBJ2-2; D ambiguous. The receptor was isolated from a woman in her 70s with active or convalescent COVID-19. CDR3 in amino acids: CASSLVPGSTGELFF. For the CDR3, the DNA is TGCGCCAGCAGCTTGGTCCCAGGATCCACCGGGGAGCTGTTTTTT.